This T cell receptor beta chain was observed in a study of PD-L1 blockade in urothelial cancer. Study-wide context: Male patients with bladder-origin urothelial cancer numbered about nine tenths of the roughly 29. Blood samples contained a median about 130,000 T cells. Blood analysis was done at 3 weeks (second dose) and 6 weeks after treatment began. General study points: Sub-median blood TCR clonality before treatment predicted longer survival.

From germline, CDR1 is SGDLS and CDR2 YYNGEE. Trimming stripped 3 bases from V and 1 base from J, with 15 bases between. The CDR3 consists of 16 residues. This clone was counted once. Its matching antigen is unknown. Here immunoSEQ multiplex PCR was the method, and the copy in TCRdb shows in-frame clones only, minus some. The sample yields 40,000 to 55,000 clones, just over 85% seen once. Indicated time point: pretreatment peripheral blood. The input for sequencing was PBMCs, taken around atezolizumab (anti-PD-L1) treatment. This TCR derives from a man aged 55 to 70 with urothelial cancer. V and J are TRBV9 and TRBJ2-3, with D possibly matching TRBD2 (6 bases). CDR3 coding DNA: TGTGCCAGCAGCGCCGAGCTAAAGCGGGGCACAGATACGCAGTATTTT. It yields the protein CASSAELKRGTDTQYF.